This T cell receptor beta chain was captured by sequencing in a study of blood T cell repertoires in COVID-19. Looking at the study overall: The origin of the acute and convalescent COVID-19 samples was the United States, Italy and Spain. From T cells, B-cell-depleted T cells, or PBMCs came the material, which was cDNA or gDNA.

In the authors' methods: Nucleated cell number was recorded as an estimate derived from reference gene primer amplification. Measured with immunoSEQ multiplex PCR; TCRdb has only the in-frame clones, and not every one. That table supplies the V and J calls and clone size; D and trimming were determined from the DNA. This table holds a few hundred thousand clones, around 85% found once. The CDR3 runs to 14 residues. Germline V gene lookup returns CDR1 SGHRS and CDR2 YFSETQ. With 4 bases clipped from V and 3 bases from J, the junction kept 7 bases outside the gene matches. This clone was detected only once.

The receptor was derived from a human donor in a cohort sampled during active COVID-19. The genes are TRBV5-1 and TRBJ2-7, with 7 bases aligning to TRBD1. Sequencing input: peripheral blood. CDR3 nucleotide sequence: TGCGCCAGCAGCAGTCAGGGGGATGGCTACGAGCAGTACTTC. Translating gives CASSSQGDGYEQYF.